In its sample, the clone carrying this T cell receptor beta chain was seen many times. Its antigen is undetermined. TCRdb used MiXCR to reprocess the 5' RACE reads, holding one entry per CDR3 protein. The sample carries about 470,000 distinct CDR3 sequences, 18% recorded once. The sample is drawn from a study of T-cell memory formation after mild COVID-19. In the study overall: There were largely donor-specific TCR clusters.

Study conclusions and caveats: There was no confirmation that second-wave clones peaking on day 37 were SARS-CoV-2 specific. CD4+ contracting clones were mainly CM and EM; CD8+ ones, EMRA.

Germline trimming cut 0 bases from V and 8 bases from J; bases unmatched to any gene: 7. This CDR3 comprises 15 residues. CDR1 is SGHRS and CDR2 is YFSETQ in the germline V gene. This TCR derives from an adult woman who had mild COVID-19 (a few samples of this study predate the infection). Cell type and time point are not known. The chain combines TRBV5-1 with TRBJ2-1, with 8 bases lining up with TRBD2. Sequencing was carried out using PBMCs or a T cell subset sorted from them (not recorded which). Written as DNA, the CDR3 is TGCGCCAGCAGCTTGGGTAGCGGGGCTGGGGATGAGCAGTTCTTC. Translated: CASSLGSGAGDEQFF.